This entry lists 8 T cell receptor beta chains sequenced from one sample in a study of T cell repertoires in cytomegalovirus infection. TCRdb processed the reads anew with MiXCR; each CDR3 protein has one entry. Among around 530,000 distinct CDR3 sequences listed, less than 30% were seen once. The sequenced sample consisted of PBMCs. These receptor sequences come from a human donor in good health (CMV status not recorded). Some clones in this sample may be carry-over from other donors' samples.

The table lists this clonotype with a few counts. In nucleotides, the CDR3 is TGTGCCAGCAGCTTTAAAGGAGGGCCTGGGGCCAACGTCCTGACTTTC. Translated: CASSFKGGPGANVLTF. This chain joins TRBV7-2 and TRBJ2-6; maybe TRBD2 (6 bases). The CDR3 is made up of 16 amino acids. V lost 3 bases, J lost 2 bases, and 11 bases lay in between. Germline lookup yields CDR1 SGHTA and CDR2 FQGNSA.

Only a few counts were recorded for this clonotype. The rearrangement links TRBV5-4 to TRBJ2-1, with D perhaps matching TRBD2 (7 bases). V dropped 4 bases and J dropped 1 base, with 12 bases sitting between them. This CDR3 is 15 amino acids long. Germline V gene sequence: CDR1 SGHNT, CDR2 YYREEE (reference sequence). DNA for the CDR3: TGTGCCAGCAGCACGGGGGGCCCGTCCTACAATGAGCAGTTCTTC. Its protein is CASSTGGPSYNEQFF.

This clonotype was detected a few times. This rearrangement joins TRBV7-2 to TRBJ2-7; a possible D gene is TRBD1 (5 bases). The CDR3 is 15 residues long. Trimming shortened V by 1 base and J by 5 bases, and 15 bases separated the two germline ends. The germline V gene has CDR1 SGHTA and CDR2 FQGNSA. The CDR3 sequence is CASSLVGNRNHEQYF. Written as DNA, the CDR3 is TGTGCCAGCAGCTTAGTTGGGAACAGGAACCACGAGCAGTACTTC.

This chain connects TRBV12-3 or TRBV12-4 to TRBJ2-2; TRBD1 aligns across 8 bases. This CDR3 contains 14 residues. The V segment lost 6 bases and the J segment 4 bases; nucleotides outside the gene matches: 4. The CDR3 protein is CASREGQGTGELFF. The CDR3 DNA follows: TGTGCCAGCAGGGAAGGACAGGGCACCGGGGAGCTGTTTTTT.

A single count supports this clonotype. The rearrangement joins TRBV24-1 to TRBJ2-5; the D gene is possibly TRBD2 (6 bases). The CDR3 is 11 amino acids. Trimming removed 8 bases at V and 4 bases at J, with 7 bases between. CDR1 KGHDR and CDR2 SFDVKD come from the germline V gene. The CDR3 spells CATKEGETQYF. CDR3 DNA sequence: TGTGCCACCAAGGAGGGAGAGACCCAGTACTTC.

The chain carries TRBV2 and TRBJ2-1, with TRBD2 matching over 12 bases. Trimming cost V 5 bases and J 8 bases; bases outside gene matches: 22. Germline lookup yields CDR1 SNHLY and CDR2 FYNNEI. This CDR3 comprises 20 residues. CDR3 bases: TGTGCCAGCAGTCCTAGCGGGAGGGCCCTCGGGAGGAGGAGTGACCATGAGCAGTTCTTC. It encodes CASSPSGRALGRRSDHEQFF.

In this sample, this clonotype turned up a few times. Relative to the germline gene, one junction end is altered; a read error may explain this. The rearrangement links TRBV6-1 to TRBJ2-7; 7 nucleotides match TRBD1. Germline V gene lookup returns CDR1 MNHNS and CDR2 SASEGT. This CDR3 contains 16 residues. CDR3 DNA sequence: TGTGCCAGCAGTGCTTGGACAGGCGGTAGTTCCTCCGAGCAGTACTTC. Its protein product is CASSAWTGGSSSEQYF.

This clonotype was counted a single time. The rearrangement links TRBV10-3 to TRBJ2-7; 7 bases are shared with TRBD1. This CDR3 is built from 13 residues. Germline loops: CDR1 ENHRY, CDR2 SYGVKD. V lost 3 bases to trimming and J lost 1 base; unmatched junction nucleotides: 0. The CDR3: CAISDRGSYEQYF. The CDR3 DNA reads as TGTGCCATCAGTGACAGGGGGTCCTACGAGCAGTACTTC.